Here is one TCR beta chain with its context. This clonotype turned up a few times. What antigen it recognizes has not been identified. No per-base quality is available; no much larger clone lies one base away. The sequencer listed for this sample is Illumina NovaSeq 6000. cDNA libraries for TCRalpha and TCRbeta were prepared by 5'RACE using constant-segment primers, with sample barcodes and unique molecular identifiers added. RNA was extracted from every sample with Trizol reagent. Library amplification was performed in two PCR steps, and a second sample barcode and Illumina TruSeq adapters were introduced in the second step. Sequencing of libraries was performed on an Illumina NovaSeq with 2 x 150 bp paired-end reads. The study's own analysis went as follows. Demultiplexing of reads and collapsing into UMI-guided consensus sequences were performed with migec v1.2.7. Using mixcr v2.1.11, UMI consensuses were aligned to TRA and TRB V and J templates and then assembled into clonotypes. Clonotypes were classified as expanded or contracted when called significant by both edgeR and NoisET, with noise models trained on biological replicates. edgeR calls used a false discovery rate-adjusted p below 0.01 and a log2 fold-change threshold of 1. As an exploratory analysis of dynamics, PCA with hierarchical clustering was applied to max-normalized trajectories of the 1000 most abundant clonotypes. Separately sequenced CD4+ and CD8+ repertoires were used to assign the CD4 or CD8 phenotype of responding clones. Using fastp at Q25 and MiXCR, TCRdb reprocessed the public reads and kept productive beta chains. Every CDR3 protein is listed once, alongside the most common genes and DNA of its rows. The V and J calls come from TCRdb's annotation, not from the publication. Recorded for this sample are about 160,000 distinct CDR3 sequences; 31% of them occurred a single time. The ten largest account for 12% of the sample.

V trim: 5 bases; J trim: 6 bases; unmatched bases: 1. The germline V gene yields SGHTA for CDR1 and FQGTGA for CDR2. Including the terminal cysteine and phenylalanine, the CDR3 comprises 13 residues. Only the CDR3 region is kept as DNA, spanning 39 bases read in frame from base 1. The data were taken from a study of T-cell memory formation after mild COVID-19 (dated by TCRdb to about 2021). Looking at the study overall: Most TCR sequence clusters were specific to one of the two donors. The cohort was made up of two young adult volunteers, one female and one male, who were previously healthy. In a couple of donors, T-cell clones that expanded and contracted after mild COVID-19 were followed by sequencing TCRalpha and TCRbeta repertoires longitudinally.

Ficoll-Paque density gradient centrifugation was the method used to isolate PBMCs. Study-wide findings and limitations: Balanced CD4/CD8 phenotypes were observed for clones contracting from day 15 to 85, whereas a bias towards CD4+ was observed for a second wave of clones expanding from day 15 to 37. Only a couple of mild cases were covered in the study, and larger cohorts including severe cases with pre-infection samples were considered necessary. Contracting CD4+ clones turned up mainly in the CM and EM memory subsets, whereas EMRA was where CD8+ clones were enriched. Whether the second-wave clones peaking on day 37 were SARS-CoV-2 specific was not confirmed. Some responding clones were detected in pre-infection memory, suggesting pre-existing cross-reactive memory T cells joined the SARS-CoV-2 response.

The chain couples TRBV7-3 to TRBJ1-5; TRBD1 matches 10 bases in the middle. This sequence was found in an adult woman who had mild COVID-19 (a few samples of this study predate the infection). The sample titles of this study are shuffled in the database, so cell type and time point are left out; the donor was told from shared clones. The sequencing input was PBMCs or a T cell subset sorted from them (not recorded which). The DNA is TGTGCCAGCAGCCGGGACAGGGGTCAGCCCCAGCATTTT. Translated, this gives CASSRDRGQPQHF.